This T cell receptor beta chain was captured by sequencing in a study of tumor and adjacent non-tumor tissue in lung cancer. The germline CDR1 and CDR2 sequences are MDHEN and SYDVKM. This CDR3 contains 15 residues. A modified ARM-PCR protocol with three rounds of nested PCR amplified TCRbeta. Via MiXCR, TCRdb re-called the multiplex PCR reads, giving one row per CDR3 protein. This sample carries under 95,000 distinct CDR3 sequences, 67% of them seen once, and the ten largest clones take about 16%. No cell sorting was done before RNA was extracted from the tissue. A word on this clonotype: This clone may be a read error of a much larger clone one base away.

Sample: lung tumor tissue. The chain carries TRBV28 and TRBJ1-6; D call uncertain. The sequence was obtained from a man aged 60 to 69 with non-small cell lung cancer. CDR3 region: CVSSLSGLNNSPLHF. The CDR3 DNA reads TGTGTCAGCAGCCTCTCCGGGCTGAATAATTCACCCCTCCACTTT.